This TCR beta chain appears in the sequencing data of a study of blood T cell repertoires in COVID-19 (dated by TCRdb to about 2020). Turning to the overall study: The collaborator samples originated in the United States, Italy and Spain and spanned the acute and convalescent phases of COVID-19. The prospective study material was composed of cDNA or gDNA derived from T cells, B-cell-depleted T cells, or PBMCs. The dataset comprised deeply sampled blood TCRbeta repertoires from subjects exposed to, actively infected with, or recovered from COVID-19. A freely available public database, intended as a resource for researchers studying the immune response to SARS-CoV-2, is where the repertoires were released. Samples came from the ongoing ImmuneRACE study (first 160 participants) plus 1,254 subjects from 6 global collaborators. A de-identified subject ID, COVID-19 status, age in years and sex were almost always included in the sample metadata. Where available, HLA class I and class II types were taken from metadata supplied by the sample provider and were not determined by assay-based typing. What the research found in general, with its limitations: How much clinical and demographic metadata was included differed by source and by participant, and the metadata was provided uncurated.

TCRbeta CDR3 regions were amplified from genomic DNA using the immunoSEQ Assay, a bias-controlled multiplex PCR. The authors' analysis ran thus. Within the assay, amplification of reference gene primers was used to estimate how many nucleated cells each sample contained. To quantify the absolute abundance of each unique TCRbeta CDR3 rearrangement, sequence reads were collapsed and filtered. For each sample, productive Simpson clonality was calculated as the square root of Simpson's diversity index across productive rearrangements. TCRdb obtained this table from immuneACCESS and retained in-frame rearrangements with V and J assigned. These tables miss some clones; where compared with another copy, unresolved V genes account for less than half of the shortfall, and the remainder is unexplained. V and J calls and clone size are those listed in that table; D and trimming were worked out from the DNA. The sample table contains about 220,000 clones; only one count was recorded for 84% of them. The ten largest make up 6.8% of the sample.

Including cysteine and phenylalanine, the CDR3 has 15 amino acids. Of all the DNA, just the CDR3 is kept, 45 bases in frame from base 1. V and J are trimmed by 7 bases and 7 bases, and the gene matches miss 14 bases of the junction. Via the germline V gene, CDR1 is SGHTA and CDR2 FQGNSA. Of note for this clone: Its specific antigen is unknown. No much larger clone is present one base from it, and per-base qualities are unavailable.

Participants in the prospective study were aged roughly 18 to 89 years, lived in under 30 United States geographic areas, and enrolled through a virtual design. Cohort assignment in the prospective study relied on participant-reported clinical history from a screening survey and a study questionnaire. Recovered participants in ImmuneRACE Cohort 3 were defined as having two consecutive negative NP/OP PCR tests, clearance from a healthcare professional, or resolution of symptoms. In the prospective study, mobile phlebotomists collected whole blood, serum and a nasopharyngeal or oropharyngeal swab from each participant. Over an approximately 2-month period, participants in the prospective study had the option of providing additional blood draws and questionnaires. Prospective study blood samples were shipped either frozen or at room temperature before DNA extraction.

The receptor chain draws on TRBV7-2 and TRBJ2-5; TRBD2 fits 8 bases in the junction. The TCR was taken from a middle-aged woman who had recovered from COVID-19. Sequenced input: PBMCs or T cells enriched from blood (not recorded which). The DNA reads TGTGCCAGCACCTTGGGGGCCTTAGCGGGATCGACCCAGTACTTC. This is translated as CASTLGALAGSTQYF.